The 22 T cell receptor beta chains below were found in one sample sequenced in a study of T cell repertoires in cytomegalovirus infection. MiXCR was run by TCRdb on the reads, yielding one entry per CDR3 protein. This sample has 160,000 or so distinct CDR3 sequences; roughly a quarter occur once, and the top ten carry about a tenth. Sequencing was performed on PBMCs. Source of these receptors: a human donor in good health (CMV status not recorded). Some clones in this sample may be carry-over from other donors' samples.

This chain links TRBV7-2 with TRBJ2-7; D is ambiguous. The V gene's germline CDR1 is SGHTA and CDR2 FQGNSA. The CDR3 is 12 residues long. The germline V and J ends were trimmed by 3 bases and 6 bases, with 9 bases remaining between them. CDR3 in DNA: TGTGCCAGCAGCTTCCCCTTTAGCGAGCAGTACTTC. Its translation is CASSFPFSEQYF.

To note about this clonotype: The CDR3 does not close with the conserved phenylalanine or tryptophan, likely indicating a read error. J is TRBJ2-5 and V is TRBV4-1; D is unclear. V gave up 4 bases and J gave up 0 bases, with 6 bases separating them. The CDR3 is made up of 13 amino acids. Per germline, CDR1 MGHRA and CDR2 YSYEKL. The CDR3 reads CASSLVYQETQYY. The CDR3 nucleotides are TGCGCCAGCAGCCTAGTATACCAAGAGACCCAGTACTAC.

The table lists this clonotype with a few counts. This chain uses TRBV27 with TRBJ2-1; 7 bases line up with TRBD2. The CDR3 loop spans 11 amino acids. V gave up 4 bases and J gave up 9 bases; unmatched junction bases: 0. The V gene's germline CDR1 is MNHEY and CDR2 SMNVEV (reference sequence). In DNA form, the CDR3 reads TGTGCCAGCAGTTGGGGGGGTGAGCAGTTCTTC. Translating gives CASSWGGEQFF.

This clonotype was detected only a few times. The V call is TRBV28, the J call TRBJ1-1, with a tentative D call TRBD1 (6 bases). V lost 9 bases, J lost 1 base, and 9 bases lay in between. CDR1 is MDHEN, CDR2 SYDVKM, per germline. The CDR3 extends over 12 amino acids. CDR3 in DNA: TGTGCCAGTGGACAGTCGAACACTGAAGCTTTCTTT. Translation: CASGQSNTEAFF.

This clonotype has at least ten counts. The genes are TRBV20-1 and TRBJ2-7, with 7 bases lining up with TRBD1. The CDR3 consists of 13 residues. Germline V gene lookup returns CDR1 DFQATT and CDR2 SNEGSKA (reference sequence). Trimming cost V 3 bases and J 0 bases; bases outside gene matches: 2. CDR3 loop: CSARGQNSYEQYF. The CDR3 DNA follows: TGCAGTGCTAGGGGACAGAACTCCTACGAGCAGTACTTC.

This chain joins TRBV20-1 and TRBJ2-5; 7 bases map to TRBD2. The CDR3 is made up of 13 amino acids. V was clipped by 3 bases and J by 4 bases; unmatched bases: 5. Germline assignment: CDR1 DFQATT and CDR2 SNEGSKA (reference sequence). Written as DNA, the CDR3 is TGCAGTGCTAGTGGTACGGGAGGAGAGACCCAGTACTTC. Protein: CSASGTGGETQYF.

This clonotype was seen repeatedly, ten times or more. The J gene is TRBJ2-5, the V gene TRBV7-2, with 9 bases that match TRBD2. The length of the CDR3 is 17 residues. CDR1 and CDR2 from the germline V gene are SGHTA and FQGNSA. V was clipped by 6 bases and J by 4 bases; unmatched bases: 15. In DNA, the CDR3 is TGTGCCAGCAGGCTAAAAAAAAGTAGCGGGAGTTCAGAGACCCAGTACTTC. Amino acids: CASRLKKSSGSSETQYF.

CDR3 region: CASSLRAAGGASGANVLTF. For the CDR3, the DNA is TGTGCCAGCAGCTTAAGGGCCGCTGGCGGAGCCTCTGGGGCCAACGTCCTGACTTTC. The chain has TRBV7-6 and TRBJ2-6, with D hard to call. The CDR3 is 19 residues long. CDR1 SGHVS and CDR2 FNYEAQ come from the germline V gene. Trimming cost V 2 bases and J 0 bases, with 17 bases left between them.

This clonotype was counted only a few times. The J gene is TRBJ2-6, the V gene TRBV15; no firm D call. V dropped 5 bases and J dropped 0 bases, with 8 bases sitting between them. This CDR3 spans 15 amino acids. Germline V gene data show CDR1 as LNHNV and CDR2 as YYDKDF (reference sequence). The CDR3 region is CATSAQTSGANVLTF. As DNA, the CDR3 is TGTGCCACCAGCGCACAGACCTCTGGGGCCAACGTCCTGACTTTC.

In its sample, this clonotype was seen a few times. The V gene is TRBV6-5, the J gene TRBJ1-5; 7 bases fit TRBD1. Trimming took 6 bases from V and 4 from J; bases not matched to a gene: 3. The CDR3 has 13 residues. Per the germline V gene, CDR1 is MNHEY and CDR2 is SVGAGI. CDR3 residues: CASRPGQNQPQHF. In DNA, the CDR3 is TGTGCCAGCAGACCGGGACAGAATCAGCCCCAGCATTTT.

This clonotype was observed many times. The chain uses TRBV7-2 and TRBJ2-1, with 10 nucleotides matching TRBD2. CDR1 and CDR2 from the germline V gene are SGHTA and FQGNSA. Losses at the gene ends were 5 bases for V and 1 base for J; bases not matched to a gene: 2. CDR3 length: 15 residues. The chain's CDR3 is CASSDSGRSYNEQFF. Here the CDR3 DNA reads TGTGCCAGCAGCGATAGCGGGAGGTCCTACAATGAGCAGTTCTTC.

V usage is TRBV28 and J usage is TRBJ1-5; 8 bases fit TRBD1. V gave up 4 bases and J gave up 6 bases; unmatched junction bases: 8. Germline assignment: CDR1 MDHEN and CDR2 SYDVKM. CDR3 length equals 15 residues. This chain's CDR3 is CASSSPQGAGQPQHF. Written as DNA, the CDR3 is TGTGCCAGCAGTTCCCCTCAGGGGGCCGGTCAGCCCCAGCATTTT.

V and J are TRBV9 and TRBJ1-6; TRBD1 aligns across 7 bases. This CDR3 contains 15 residues. The trim removed 0 bases at V and 14 bases at J, leaving 11 bases unmatched. CDR1 is SGDLS and CDR2 is YYNGEE in the germline V gene. The CDR3 loop is CASSVGGTANPTLHF. The CDR3, as DNA: TGTGCCAGCAGCGTAGGCGGGACAGCCAATCCCACCCTCCACTTT.

The rearrangement uses TRBV7-3 and TRBJ2-7; either TRBD1 or TRBD2 may fit D (6 bases each). The CDR3 covers 14 residues. Per the germline V gene, CDR1 is SGHTA and CDR2 is FQGTGA. Trimming stripped 1 base from V and 2 bases from J, with 9 bases between. The CDR3: CASSLMGGPYEQYF. In DNA, the CDR3 is TGTGCCAGCAGCTTAATGGGGGGCCCCTACGAGCAGTACTTC.

This clonotype has just a few counts. The V call is TRBV6-5, the J call TRBJ1-6; D ambiguous. The CDR3 loop spans 15 amino acids. The V end lost 2 bases, the J end lost 9 bases, and 14 bases lay between the germline ends. CDR1 is MNHEY, CDR2 SVGAGI, per germline. The CDR3 nucleotides are TGTGCCAGCAGTTACCTTGGGATAGGCGGTTCACCCCTCCACTTT. This gives the protein CASSYLGIGGSPLHF.

Ten or more counts support this clonotype. The chain has TRBV11-2 and TRBJ2-2; TRBD1 aligns across 8 bases. Per germline, CDR1 SGHAT and CDR2 FQNNGV. The J segment lost 1 base and the V segment lost 2 bases, leaving 6 bases of the junction unmatched. The length of the CDR3 is 17 residues. DNA of the CDR3: TGTGCCAGCAGCTTACGACAGGGGCTGTTGAACACCGGGGAGCTGTTTTTT. Translating gives CASSLRQGLLNTGELFF. Together with reference TRBV11-2 and TRBJ2-2, the CDR3 gives the full variable domain: EAGVAQSPRYKIIEKRQSVAFWCNPISGHATLYWYQQILGQGPKLLIQFQNNGVVDDSQLPKDRFSAERLKGVDSTLKIQPAKLEDSAVYLCASSLRQGLLNTGELFFGEGSRLTVL.

This clonotype was recorded a few times. The chain combines TRBV27 with TRBJ1-4; D might be TRBD1 (5 bases). CDR3 length equals 15 residues. Looked up from germline, CDR1 is MNHEY and CDR2 is SMNVEV (reference sequence). V lost 3 bases and J lost 3, with 11 bases in between. The CDR3 coding sequence is TGTGCCAGCAGTTTGGCGGGGGGAGCTAATGAAAAACTGTTTTTT. Its protein product is CASSLAGGANEKLFF.

This clonotype was seen many times. The V gene is TRBV27, the J gene TRBJ2-3; D unresolved. The germline V and J ends were trimmed by 4 bases and 6 bases, with 20 bases remaining between them. CDR1 is MNHEY, CDR2 SMNVEV, per germline (reference sequence). CDR3 length equals 16 residues. The CDR3 loop reads CASSSLMDPLRDTQYF. DNA for the CDR3: TGTGCCAGCAGTTCTCTGATGGACCCCCTTCGCGATACGCAGTATTTT.

This clonotype was counted a few times. The chain is built from TRBV12-3 or TRBV12-4 and TRBJ2-4, with 7 bases identical to TRBD2. V was pared by 5 bases and J by 1 base, with 11 bases of the junction left unmatched. The length of the CDR3 is 17 residues. CDR3 DNA sequence: TGTGCCAGCAGTGCCCGAGGGAGCGGGATGGCCAAAAACATTCAGTACTTC. Protein sequence: CASSARGSGMAKNIQYF.

This clonotype was detected ten times or more. This chain joins TRBV5-4 and TRBJ2-5; D unclear. The V gene's germline CDR1 is SGHNT and CDR2 YYREEE (reference sequence). CDR3 length: 14 residues. V gave up 0 bases and J gave up 0 bases, with 6 bases separating them. This CDR3 is CASSLVTDQETQYF. As DNA, the CDR3 is TGTGCCAGCAGCTTGGTGACGGACCAAGAGACCCAGTACTTC.

In regard to this clonotype: This may stem from a read error, because a much larger clone lies one nucleotide away. This chain joins TRBV9 and TRBJ2-7; D may match TRBD1 or TRBD2 (5 bases each). The CDR3 runs 14 residues. The V end was cut by 4 bases, the J end by 3 bases, with 14 bases between. The germline V gene has CDR1 SGDLS and CDR2 YYNGEE. This CDR3 reads CASSPRDGFYEQYF. The CDR3 nucleotides read TGTGCCAGCAGCCCCCGGGACGGATTCTACGAGCAGTACTTC. The full variable domain, rest sourced from reference TRBV9 and TRBJ2-7, is DSGVTQTPKHLITATGQRVTLRCSPRSGDLSVYWYQQSLDQGLQFLIQYYNGEERAKGNILERFSAQQFPDLHSELNLSSLELGDSALYFCASSPRDGFYEQYFGPGTRLTVT.

The rearrangement uses TRBV18 and TRBJ2-5; a possible D gene is TRBD1 (6 bases). Germline V gene sequence: CDR1 KGHSH, CDR2 LQKENI. V lost 6 bases, J lost 5 bases, and 13 bases lay in between. This CDR3 is 13 amino acids long. CDR3 protein: CASSVSQGETQYF. Here the CDR3 DNA reads TGTGCCAGCTCCGTTTCCCAGGGGGAGACCCAGTACTTC.